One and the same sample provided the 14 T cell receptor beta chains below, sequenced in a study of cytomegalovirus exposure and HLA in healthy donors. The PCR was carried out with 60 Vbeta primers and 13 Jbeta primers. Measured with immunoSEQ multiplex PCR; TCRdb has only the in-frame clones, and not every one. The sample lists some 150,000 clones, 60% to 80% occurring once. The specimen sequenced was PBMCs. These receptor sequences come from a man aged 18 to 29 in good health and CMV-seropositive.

CDR3 bases: TGTGCCAGTAGTTCCAAGCGGGAGGGGAACGGGGAGCTGTTTTTT. This gives the protein CASSSKREGNGELFF. The V call is TRBV19, the J call TRBJ2-2; 10 bases fit TRBD2. Germline CDR1 reads LNHDA; CDR2 reads SQIVND (reference sequence). The CDR3 is 15 residues long. J gave up 7 bases and V 5 bases, and 7 bases lay outside the gene matches. Based on the CDR3 plus reference TRBV19 and TRBJ2-2, the full variable domain is DGGITQSPKYLFRKEGQNVTLSCEQNLNHDAMYWYRQDPGQGLRLIYYSQIVNDFQKGDIAEGYSVSREKKESFPLTVTSAQKNPTAFYLCASSSKREGNGELFFGEGSRLTVL.

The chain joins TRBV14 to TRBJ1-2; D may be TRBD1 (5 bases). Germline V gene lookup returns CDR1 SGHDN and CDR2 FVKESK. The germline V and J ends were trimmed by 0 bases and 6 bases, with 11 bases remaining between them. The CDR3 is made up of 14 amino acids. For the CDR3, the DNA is TGTGCCAGCAGCCAAGATAAACAGGTGAATGGCTACACCTTC. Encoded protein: CASSQDKQVNGYTF.

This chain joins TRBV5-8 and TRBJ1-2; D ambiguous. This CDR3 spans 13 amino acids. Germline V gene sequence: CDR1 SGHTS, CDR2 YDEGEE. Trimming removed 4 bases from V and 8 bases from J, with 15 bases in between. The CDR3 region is CASSPWSLEGYTF. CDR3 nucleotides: TGTGCCAGCAGCCCCTGGAGTCTCGAGGGCTACACCTTC.

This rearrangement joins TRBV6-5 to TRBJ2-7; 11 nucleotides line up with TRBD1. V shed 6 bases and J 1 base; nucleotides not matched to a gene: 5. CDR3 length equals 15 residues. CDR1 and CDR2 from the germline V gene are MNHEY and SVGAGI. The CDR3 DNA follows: TGTGCCAGCAGGTCCGGGACAGGGGGATCCTACGAGCAGTACTTC. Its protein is CASRSGTGGSYEQYF.

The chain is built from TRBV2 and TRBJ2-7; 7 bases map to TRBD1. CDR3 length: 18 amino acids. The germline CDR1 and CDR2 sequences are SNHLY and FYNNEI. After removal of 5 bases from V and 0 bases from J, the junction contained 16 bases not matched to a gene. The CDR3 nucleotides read TGTGCCAGCAGTACGGACAGGTCCCAGCGAAGGAGCTCCTACGAGCAGTACTTC. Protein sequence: CASSTDRSQRRSSYEQYF.

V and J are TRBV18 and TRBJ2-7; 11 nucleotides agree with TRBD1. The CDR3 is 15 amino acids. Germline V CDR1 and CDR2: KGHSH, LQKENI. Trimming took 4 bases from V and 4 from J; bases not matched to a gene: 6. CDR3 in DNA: TGTGCCAGCTCACGTGCAGGACAGGGGGCTTACGAGCAGTACTTC. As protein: CASSRAGQGAYEQYF.

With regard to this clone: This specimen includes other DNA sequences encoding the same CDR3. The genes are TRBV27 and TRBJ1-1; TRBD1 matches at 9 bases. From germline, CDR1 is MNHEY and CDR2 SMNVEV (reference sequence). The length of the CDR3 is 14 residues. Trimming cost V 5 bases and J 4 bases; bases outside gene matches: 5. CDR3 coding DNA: TGTGCCAGCAGTCCGGGACAGGGAGGCACTGAAGCTTTCTTT. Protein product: CASSPGQGGTEAFF.

CDR3 protein: CASSSGTGSPQPSEQYF. In nucleotides, the CDR3 is TGTGCCAGCTCCTCCGGGACAGGGTCGCCTCAACCAAGCGAGCAGTACTTC. The J gene is TRBJ2-5, the V gene TRBV18, with 9 positions matching TRBD1. The DNA end is more similar to TRBJ2-7, so the J call may be wrong. Germline-derived CDR1 and CDR2 are KGHSH and LQKENI. CDR3 length: 17 amino acids.

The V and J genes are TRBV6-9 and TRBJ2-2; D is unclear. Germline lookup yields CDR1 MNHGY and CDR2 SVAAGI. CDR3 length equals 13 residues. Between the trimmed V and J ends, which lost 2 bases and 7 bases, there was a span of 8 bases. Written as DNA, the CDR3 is TGTGCCAGCAGTTATGATCAGTTCGGGGAGCTGTTTTTT. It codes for CASSYDQFGELFF.

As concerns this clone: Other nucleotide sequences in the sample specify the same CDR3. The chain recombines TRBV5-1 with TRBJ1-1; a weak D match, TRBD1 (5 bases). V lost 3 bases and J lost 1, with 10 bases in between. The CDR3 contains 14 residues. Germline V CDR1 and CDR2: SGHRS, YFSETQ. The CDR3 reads CASSSQGRNTEAFF. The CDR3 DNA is TGCGCCAGCAGCTCGCAGGGTCGGAACACTGAAGCTTTCTTT. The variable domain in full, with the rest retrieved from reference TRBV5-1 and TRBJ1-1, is KAGVTQTPRYLIKTRGQQVTLSCSPISGHRSVSWYQQTPGQGLQFLFEYFSETQRNKGNFPGRFSGRQFSNSRSEMNVSTLELGDSALYLCASSSQGRNTEAFFGQGTRLTVV.

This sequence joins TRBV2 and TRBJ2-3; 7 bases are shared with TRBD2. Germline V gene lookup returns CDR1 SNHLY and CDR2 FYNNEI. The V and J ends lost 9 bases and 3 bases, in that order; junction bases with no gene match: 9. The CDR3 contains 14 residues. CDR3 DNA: TGTGCCAGGCTGCGACGGGAGGCTACAGATACGCAGTATTTT. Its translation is CARLRREATDTQYF.

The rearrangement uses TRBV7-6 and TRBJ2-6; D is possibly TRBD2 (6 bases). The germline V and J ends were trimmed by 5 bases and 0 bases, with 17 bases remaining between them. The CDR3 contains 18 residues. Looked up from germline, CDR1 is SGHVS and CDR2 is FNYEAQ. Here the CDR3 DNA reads TGTGCCAGCAGCCTAAAGTCGTCCGGGGGCTCTGGGGCCAACGTCCTGACTTTC. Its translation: CASSLKSSGGSGANVLTF.

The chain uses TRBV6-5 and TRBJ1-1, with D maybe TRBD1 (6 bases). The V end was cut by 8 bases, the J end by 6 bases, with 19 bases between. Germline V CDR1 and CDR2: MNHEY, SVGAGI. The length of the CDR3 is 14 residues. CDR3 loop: CASRTGHKGAEAFF. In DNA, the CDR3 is TGTGCCAGCCGAACGGGACACAAAGGGGCTGAAGCTTTCTTT.

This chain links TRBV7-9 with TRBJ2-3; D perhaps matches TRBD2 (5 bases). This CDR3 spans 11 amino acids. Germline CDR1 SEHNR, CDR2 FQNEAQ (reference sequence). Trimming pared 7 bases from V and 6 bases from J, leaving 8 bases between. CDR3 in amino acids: CASTPGDTQYF. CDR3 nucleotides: TGTGCCAGCACGCCGGGGGATACGCAGTATTTT.